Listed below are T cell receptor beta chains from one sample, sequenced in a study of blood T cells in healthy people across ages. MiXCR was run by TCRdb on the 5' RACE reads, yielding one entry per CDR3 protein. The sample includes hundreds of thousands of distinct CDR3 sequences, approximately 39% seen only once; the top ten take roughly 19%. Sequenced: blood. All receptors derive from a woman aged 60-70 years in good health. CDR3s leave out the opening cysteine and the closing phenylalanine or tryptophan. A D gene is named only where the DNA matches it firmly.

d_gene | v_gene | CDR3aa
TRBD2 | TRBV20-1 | SARTSGTQETQY
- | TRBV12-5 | ASALGGRGSTDTQY
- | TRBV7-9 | ASSLAEGRKGIGANVPT
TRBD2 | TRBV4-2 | ASSQGEGLGGEQF
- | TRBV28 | ASSLGRGYGYT
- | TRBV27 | ASSGTVAGELF
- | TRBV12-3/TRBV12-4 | ASSPLAPINQETQY
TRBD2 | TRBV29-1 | SVSASGYEQY
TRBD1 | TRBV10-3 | AISESGQGLSEQY
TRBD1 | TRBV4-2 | ASSQVPGTGRGVQY
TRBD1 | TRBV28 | ASRDRANYEQY
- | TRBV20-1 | SALNGEQY
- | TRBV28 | ASRKFAVLYNEQY
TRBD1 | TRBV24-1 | ATSDTTGGHTGELF
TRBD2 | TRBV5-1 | TSSLAVAGGHEQY
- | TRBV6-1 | ASSGAMQQY
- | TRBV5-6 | ASSLASEGIGFKETQY
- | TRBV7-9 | ASSLPGQRVVNEQF
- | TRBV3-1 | TSSQGETQY
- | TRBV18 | ASSPQGSATNEKLF
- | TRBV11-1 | AGSSTVELHNEQF
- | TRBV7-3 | ASSFARTSTDTQY
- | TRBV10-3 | AISDQGSQPQH
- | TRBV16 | ACSRARHPTYEQY
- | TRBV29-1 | SVEPSGGGNQPQH
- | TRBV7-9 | ASSLDVWTYEQY
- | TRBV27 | ASSLQGAYEQY
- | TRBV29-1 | SVAGSYNEQF
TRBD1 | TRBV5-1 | ASNPGQGHFAYEQY
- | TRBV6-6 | ASTGQRAKNIQY
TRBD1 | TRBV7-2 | ASPTGSYNEQY
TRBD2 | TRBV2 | ASSSGLAGGFVSYEQY
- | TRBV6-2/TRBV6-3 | ATTPSRGEPNTEAF
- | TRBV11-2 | ASSYRGTFPNEQF
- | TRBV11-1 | ASSLADYDTDTQY
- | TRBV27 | ASSPRTSTEAF
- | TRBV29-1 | SVGPRMGEQF
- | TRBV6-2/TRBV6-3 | ASSYGWVQF
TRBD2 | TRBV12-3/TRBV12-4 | ASSRTSDEQY
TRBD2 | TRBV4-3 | ASSQVTSGIGEQY
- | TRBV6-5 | ASSYSGVRVQEKLF
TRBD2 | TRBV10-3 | AIRASGVIYNEQF
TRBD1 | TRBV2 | ASSDEGAEPQH
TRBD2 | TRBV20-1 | SAKTSPGELF
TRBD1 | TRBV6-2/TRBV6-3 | ASSSSWTGHSPLH
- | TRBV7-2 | ASSYNPRMNTEAF
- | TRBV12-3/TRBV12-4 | ASRSGPGSEQY
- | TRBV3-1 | ASSQEPGIPNYGYT
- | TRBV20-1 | SARSAGVNEQF
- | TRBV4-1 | ASSQEDLPIGYEQY